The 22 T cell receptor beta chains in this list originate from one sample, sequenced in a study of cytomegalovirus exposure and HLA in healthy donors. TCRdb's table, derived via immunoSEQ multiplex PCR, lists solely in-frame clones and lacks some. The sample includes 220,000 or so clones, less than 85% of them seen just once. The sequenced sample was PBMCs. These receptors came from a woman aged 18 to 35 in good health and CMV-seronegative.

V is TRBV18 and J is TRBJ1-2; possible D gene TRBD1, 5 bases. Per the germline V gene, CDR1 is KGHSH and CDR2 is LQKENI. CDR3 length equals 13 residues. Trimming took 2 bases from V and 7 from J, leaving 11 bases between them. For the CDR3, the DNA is TGTGCCAGCTCACCATCAGGGAATGGTGGCTACACCTTC. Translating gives CASSPSGNGGYTF.

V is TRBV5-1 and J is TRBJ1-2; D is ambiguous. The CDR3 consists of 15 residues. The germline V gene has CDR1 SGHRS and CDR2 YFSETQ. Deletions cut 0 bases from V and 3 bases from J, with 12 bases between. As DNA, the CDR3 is TGCGCCAGCAGCTTGGCAGGAGGGATTGACTATGGCTACACCTTC. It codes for CASSLAGGIDYGYTF.

The CDR3: CASSSGGGYEQYF. DNA of the CDR3: TGTGCCAGCAGCTCGGGAGGGGGGTACGAGCAGTACTTC. The chain joins TRBV7-9 to TRBJ2-7; 8 bases are a match to TRBD2. Germline CDR1 and CDR2: SEHNR and FQNEAQ (reference sequence). V lost 4 bases and J lost 4; bases outside the gene matches: 3. There are 13 residues in the CDR3.

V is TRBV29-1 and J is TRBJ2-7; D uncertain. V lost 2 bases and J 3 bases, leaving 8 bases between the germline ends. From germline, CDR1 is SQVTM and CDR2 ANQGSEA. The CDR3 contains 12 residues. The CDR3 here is CSVETDRYEQYF. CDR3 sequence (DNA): TGCAGCGTTGAAACAGACCGCTACGAGCAGTACTTC.

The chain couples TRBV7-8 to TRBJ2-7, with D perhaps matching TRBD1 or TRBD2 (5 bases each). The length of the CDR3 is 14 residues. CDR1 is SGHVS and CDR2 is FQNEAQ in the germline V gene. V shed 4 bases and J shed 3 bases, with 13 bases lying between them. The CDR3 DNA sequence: TGTGCCAGCAGCTCGAGGGACCGACTCTACGAGCAGTACTTC. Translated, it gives CASSSRDRLYEQYF. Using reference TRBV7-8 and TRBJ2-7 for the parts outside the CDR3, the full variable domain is GAGVSQSPRYKVAKRGQDVALRCDPISGHVSLFWYQQALGQGPEFLTYFQNEAQLDKSGLPSDRFFAERPEGSVSTLKIQRTQQEDSAVYLCASSSRDRLYEQYFGPGTRLTVT.

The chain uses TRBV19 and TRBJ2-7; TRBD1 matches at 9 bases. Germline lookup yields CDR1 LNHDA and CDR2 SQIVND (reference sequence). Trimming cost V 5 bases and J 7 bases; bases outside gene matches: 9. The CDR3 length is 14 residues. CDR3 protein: CASSWTGEAREQYF. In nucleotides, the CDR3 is TGTGCCAGTAGTTGGACAGGGGAAGCGAGGGAGCAGTACTTC.

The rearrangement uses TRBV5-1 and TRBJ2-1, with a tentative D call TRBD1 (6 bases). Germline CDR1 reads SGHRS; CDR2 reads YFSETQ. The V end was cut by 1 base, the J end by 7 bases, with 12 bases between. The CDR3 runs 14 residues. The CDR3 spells CASSLTGNLNEQFF. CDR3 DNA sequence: TGCGCCAGCAGCTTGACAGGGAATCTTAATGAGCAGTTCTTC.

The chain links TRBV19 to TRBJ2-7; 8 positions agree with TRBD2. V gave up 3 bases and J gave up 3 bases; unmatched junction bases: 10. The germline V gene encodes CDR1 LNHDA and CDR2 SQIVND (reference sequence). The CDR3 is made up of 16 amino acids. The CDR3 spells CASSIAGGSGVYEQYF. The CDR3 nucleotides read TGTGCCAGTAGTATTGCGGGGGGTAGCGGCGTCTACGAGCAGTACTTC.

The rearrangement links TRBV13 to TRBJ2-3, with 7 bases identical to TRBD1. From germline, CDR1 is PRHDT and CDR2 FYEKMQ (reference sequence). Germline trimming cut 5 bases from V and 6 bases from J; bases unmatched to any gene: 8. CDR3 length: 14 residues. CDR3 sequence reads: CASSPTGIGDTQYF. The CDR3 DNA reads TGTGCCAGCAGCCCGACAGGGATAGGTGATACGCAGTATTTT. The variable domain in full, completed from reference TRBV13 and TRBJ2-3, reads AAGVIQSPRHLIKEKRETATLKCYPIPRHDTVYWYQQGPGQDPQFLISFYEKMQSDKGSIPDRFSAQQFSDYHSELNMSSLELGDSALYFCASSPTGIGDTQYFGPGTRLTVL.

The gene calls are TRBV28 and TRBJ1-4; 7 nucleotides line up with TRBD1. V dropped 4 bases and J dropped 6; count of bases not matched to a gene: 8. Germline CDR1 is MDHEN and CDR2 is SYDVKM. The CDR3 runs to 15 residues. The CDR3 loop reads CASSSRQGLDEKLFF. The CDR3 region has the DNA TGTGCCAGCAGTTCTCGACAGGGTTTGGATGAAAAACTGTTTTTT.

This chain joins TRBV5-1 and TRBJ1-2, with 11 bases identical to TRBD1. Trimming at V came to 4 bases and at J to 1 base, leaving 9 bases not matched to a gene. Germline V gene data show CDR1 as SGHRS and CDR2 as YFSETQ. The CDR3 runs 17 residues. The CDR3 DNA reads TGCGCCAGCAGCCCCGGACAGGGGGCGGCTCGTAACTATGGCTACACCTTC. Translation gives CASSPGQGAARNYGYTF.

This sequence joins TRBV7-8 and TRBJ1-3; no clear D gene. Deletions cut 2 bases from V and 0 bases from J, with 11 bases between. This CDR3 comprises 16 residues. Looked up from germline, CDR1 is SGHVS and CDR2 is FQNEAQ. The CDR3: CASSLSVISSGNTIYF. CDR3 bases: TGTGCCAGCAGCTTAAGCGTAATCAGCTCTGGAAACACCATATATTTT.

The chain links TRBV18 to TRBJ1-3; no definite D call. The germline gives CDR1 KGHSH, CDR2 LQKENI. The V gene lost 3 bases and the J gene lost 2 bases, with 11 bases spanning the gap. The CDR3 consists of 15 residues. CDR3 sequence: CASSPMEKTGNTIYF. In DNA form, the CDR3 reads TGTGCCAGCTCACCCATGGAGAAGACTGGAAACACCATATATTTT.

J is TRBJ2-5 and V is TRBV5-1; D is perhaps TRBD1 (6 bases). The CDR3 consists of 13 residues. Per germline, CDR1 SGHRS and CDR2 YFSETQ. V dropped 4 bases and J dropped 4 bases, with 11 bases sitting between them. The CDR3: CASSPGHGETQYF. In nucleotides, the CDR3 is TGCGCCAGCAGCCCGGGACACGGAGAGACCCAGTACTTC. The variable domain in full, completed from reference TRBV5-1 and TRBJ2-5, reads KAGVTQTPRYLIKTRGQQVTLSCSPISGHRSVSWYQQTPGQGLQFLFEYFSETQRNKGNFPGRFSGRQFSNSRSEMNVSTLELGDSALYLCASSPGHGETQYFGPGTRLLVL.

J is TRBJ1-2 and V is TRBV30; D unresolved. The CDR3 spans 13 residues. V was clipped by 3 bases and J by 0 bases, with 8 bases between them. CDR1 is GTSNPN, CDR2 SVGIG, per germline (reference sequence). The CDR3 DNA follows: TGTGCCTGGAGGGGAAGGGCTAACTATGGCTACACCTTC. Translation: CAWRGRANYGYTF.

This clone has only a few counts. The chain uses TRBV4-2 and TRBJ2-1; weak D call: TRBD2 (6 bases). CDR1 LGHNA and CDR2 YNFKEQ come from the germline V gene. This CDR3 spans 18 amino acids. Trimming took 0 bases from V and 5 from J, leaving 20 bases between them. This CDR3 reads CASSQDEKGLPSDNEQFF. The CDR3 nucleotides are TGTGCCAGCAGCCAAGATGAAAAGGGACTCCCTAGCGACAATGAGCAGTTCTTC.

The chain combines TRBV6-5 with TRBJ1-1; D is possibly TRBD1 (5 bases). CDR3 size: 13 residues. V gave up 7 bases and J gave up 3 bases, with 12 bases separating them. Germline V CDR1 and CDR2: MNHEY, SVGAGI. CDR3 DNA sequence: TGTGCCAGCATGAGGGGCAGGGACACTGAAGCTTTCTTT. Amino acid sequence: CASMRGRDTEAFF.

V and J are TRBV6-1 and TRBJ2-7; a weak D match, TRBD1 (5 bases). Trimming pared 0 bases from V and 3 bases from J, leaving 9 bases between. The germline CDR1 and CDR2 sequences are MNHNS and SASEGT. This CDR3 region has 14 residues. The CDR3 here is CASSEAQGNYEQYF. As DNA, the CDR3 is TGTGCCAGCAGTGAAGCCCAGGGAAACTACGAGCAGTACTTC.

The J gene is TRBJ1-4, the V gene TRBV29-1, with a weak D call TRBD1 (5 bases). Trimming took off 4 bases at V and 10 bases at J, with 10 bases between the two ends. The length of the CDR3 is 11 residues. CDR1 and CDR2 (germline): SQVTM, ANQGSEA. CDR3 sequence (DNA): TGCAGCGTTGCGGGGGGGGGAAAACTGTTTTTT. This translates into CSVAGGGKLFF.

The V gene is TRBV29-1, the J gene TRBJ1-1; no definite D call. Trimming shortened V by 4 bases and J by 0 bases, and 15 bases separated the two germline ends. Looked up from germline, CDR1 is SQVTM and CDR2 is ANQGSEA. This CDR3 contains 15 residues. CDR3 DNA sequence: TGCAGCGTTGGCGCCTCCGGGTCGATGAACACTGAAGCTTTCTTT. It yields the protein CSVGASGSMNTEAFF.

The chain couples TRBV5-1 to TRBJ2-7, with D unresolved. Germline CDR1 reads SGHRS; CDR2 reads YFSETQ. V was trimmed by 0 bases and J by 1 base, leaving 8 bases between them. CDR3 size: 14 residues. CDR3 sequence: CASSLGGGSYEQYF. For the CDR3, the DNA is TGCGCCAGCAGCTTGGGTGGCGGATCCTACGAGCAGTACTTC.

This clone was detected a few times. The CDR3 protein is CASSFSSAYNEQFF. The CDR3 region has the DNA TGTGCCAGCAGTTTCTCCAGCGCCTACAATGAGCAGTTCTTC. The rearrangement uses TRBV27 and TRBJ2-1; D uncertain. Germline V gene data show CDR1 as MNHEY and CDR2 as SMNVEV (reference sequence). The CDR3 has 14 amino acids. Trimming took 3 bases from V and 2 from J, leaving 8 bases between them.